This T cell receptor beta chain was captured in a study of blood T cell repertoires in COVID-19. Background on the study: Acute and convalescent COVID-19 samples came from the United States, Italy and Spain. T cells, B-cell-depleted T cells, or PBMCs provided the cDNA or gDNA that served as material.

The CDR3 extends over 17 amino acids. The germline CDR1 and CDR2 sequences are MGHRA and YSYEKL. The V segment lost 0 bases and the J segment 7 bases; nucleotides outside the gene matches: 11. Authors' processing steps: Amplification from reference gene primers served as the basis for estimated nucleated cell counts. Repertoires were generated with immunoSEQ multiplex PCR, while TCRdb's copy carries only in-frame clones and drops some. Clone size and V and J calls were adopted from that table, with D and trimming inferred from the DNA. The sample carries approximately 85,000 clones, about 92% recorded once.

The receptor was isolated from a woman aged 55-70 years with active COVID-19. Material for sequencing was peripheral blood. The V and J genes are TRBV4-1 and TRBJ2-1; TRBD2 matches at 8 bases. CDR3 residues: CASSQDSAGGTLNEQFF. The CDR3 DNA follows: TGCGCCAGCAGCCAAGACTCGGCGGGAGGTACCCTTAATGAGCAGTTCTTC.